The rows below give T cell receptor beta chains drawn from one sample of a study of beta chain features in type 1 diabetes. The method was immunoSEQ multiplex PCR; TCRdb's version includes in-frame clones alone and lacks a portion of them. The data contain 500,000 to 800,000 clones, around 11% of them singletons. Sequencing input: naive CD4+ T cells from blood. These receptors all come from a man younger than 45 with type 1 diabetes. Both conserved end residues are trimmed from each CDR3. A D gene is named only where the DNA matches it firmly.

j_call | d_call | v_call | cdr3_aa
TRBJ2-7 | TRBD1 | TRBV7-2 | ASSPTSGQSSYEQY
TRBJ1-2 | . | TRBV11-2 | ASSPPGNVYGYT
TRBJ2-2 | . | TRBV27 | ASRPTVTGELF
TRBJ1-1 | . | TRBV7-2 | ASSVTEGGNTEAF
TRBJ2-5 | TRBD1 | TRBV29-1 | SATTWGVGTGEETQY
TRBJ2-5 | . | TRBV9 | ASSVTPRGDQETQY
TRBJ2-7 | TRBD1 | TRBV19 | ASSLQGLHEQY
TRBJ2-3 | . | TRBV20-1 | SARADTQY
TRBJ2-6 | . | TRBV19 | ASSQESSGANVLT
TRBJ2-1 | . | TRBV10-3 | AISESRDPNEQF
TRBJ2-3 | TRBD1 | TRBV10-3 | AIRDRDDTQY
TRBJ1-2 | . | TRBV14 | ASSPRSGDGYT
TRBJ2-7 | TRBD2 | TRBV29-1 | SVPPSGEYEQY
TRBJ1-1 | . | TRBV5-1 | ASSLARTWNTEAF
TRBJ1-1 | TRBD1 | TRBV6-6 | ASSSGTGTHNTEAF
TRBJ1-2 | . | TRBV30 | AWSVRQGYGYT
TRBJ2-5 | TRBD1 | TRBV4-3 | ASSRGRGRRETQY
TRBJ2-5 | . | TRBV9 | ASSGGGQETQY
TRBJ1-1 | . | TRBV5-4 | ASSFVLGIGGSTEAF
TRBJ1-2 | TRBD1 | TRBV11-2 | ASSSPQGGYYGYT
TRBJ1-2 | . | TRBV9 | ASSVSRGAGGYT
TRBJ2-7 | . | TRBV2 | ASSKGYEQY
TRBJ2-7 | . | TRBV15 | ATSRDGRGSYEQY
TRBJ2-5 | . | TRBV7-8 | ASSAGSSQETQY
TRBJ1-2 | . | TRBV4-2 | ASGWDVNYGYT
TRBJ2-7 | TRBD1 | TRBV7-2 | ASSHPGQGRYEQY